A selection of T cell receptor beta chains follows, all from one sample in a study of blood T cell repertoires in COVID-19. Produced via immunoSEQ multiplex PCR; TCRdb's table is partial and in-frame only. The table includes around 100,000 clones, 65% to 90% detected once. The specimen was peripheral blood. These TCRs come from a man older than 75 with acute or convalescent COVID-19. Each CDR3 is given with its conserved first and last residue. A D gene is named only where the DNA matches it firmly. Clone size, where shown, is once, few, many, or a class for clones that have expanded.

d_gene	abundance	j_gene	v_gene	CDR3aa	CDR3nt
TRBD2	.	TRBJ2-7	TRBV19	CASSNLAGASSYEQYF	TGTGCCAGTAGTAACCTAGCGGGAGCCTCCTCCTACGAGCAGTACTTC
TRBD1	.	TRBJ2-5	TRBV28	CASSPSGQEEETQYF	TGTGCCAGCAGTCCATCGGGACAGGAGGAAGAGACCCAGTACTTC
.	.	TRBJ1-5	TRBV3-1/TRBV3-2	CASSQAGGSNQPQHF	TGTGCCAGCAGCCAAGCCGGGGGGAGCAATCAGCCCCAGCATTTT
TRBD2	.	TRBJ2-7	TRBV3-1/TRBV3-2	CASTQSPASGPEQYF	TGTGCCAGCACCCAATCTCCGGCTAGCGGGCCCGAGCAGTACTTC
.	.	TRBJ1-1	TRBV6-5	CASNQGGTEAFF	TGTGCCAGCAACCAAGGGGGCACTGAAGCTTTCTTT
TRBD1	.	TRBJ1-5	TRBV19	CASSTTGGGGSNQPQHF	TGTGCCAGTAGTACGACAGGGGGCGGTGGAAGCAATCAGCCCCAGCATTTT
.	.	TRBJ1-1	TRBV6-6	CASNQQRNTEAFF	TGTGCCAGCAACCAACAGAGGAACACTGAAGCTTTCTTT
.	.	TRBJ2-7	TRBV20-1	CSASSSYEQYF	TGCAGTGCTAGCTCTTCCTACGAGCAGTACTTC
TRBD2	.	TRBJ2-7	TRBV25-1	CASRGTSGGSYEQYF	TGTGCCAGCAGGGGGACTAGCGGGGGTTCCTACGAGCAGTACTTC
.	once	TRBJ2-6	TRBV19	CASSMGRATFSGANVLTF	TGTGCCAGTAGTATGGGCAGAGCTACATTCTCTGGGGCCAACGTCCTGACTTTC
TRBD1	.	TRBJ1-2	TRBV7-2	CASSLGGGESYGYTF	TGTGCCAGCAGCTTAGGAGGGGGCGAGAGCTATGGCTACACCTTC
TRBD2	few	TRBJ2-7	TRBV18	CASSAGTSGDEQYF	TGTGCCAGCTCAGCCGGGACTAGCGGTGACGAGCAGTACTTC
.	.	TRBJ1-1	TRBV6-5	CASSQVNRFEAFF	TGTGCCAGCAGCCAGGTAAACAGGTTTGAAGCTTTCTTT
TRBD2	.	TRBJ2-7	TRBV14	CASIYIGLAFYEQYF	TGTGCCAGCATCTATATCGGACTAGCGTTCTACGAGCAGTACTTC
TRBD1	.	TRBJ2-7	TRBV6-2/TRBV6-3	CASSYSKGQGYEQYF	TGTGCCAGCAGTTACTCGAAGGGACAGGGGTACGAGCAGTACTTC
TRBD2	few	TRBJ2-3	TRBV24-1	CATSTLAGAEDTQYF	TGTGCCACCAGTACGTTAGCGGGAGCTGAAGATACGCAGTATTTT
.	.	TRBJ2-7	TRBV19	CASSRLQGSEQYF	TGTGCCAGTAGTCGACTCCAGGGTTCTGAGCAGTACTTC
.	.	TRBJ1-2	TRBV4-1	CASSQDFEGSYGYTF	TGCGCCAGCAGCCAAGATTTTGAGGGCAGCTATGGCTACACCTTC
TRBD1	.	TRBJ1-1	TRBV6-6	CASSHRGLGIEAFF	TGTGCCAGCAGCCACAGGGGATTAGGAATTGAAGCTTTCTTT
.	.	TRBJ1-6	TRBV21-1	CASTTPGQGNSPLHF	TGTGCCAGCACCACACCGGGTCAGGGTAATTCACCCCTCCACTTT
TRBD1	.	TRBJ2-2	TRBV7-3	CASSLNTGGKVGAGELFF	TGTGCCAGCAGCTTAAACACAGGGGGGAAGGTGGGAGCCGGGGAGCTGTTTTTT
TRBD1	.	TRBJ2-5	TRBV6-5	CASSLDRGETQYF	TGTGCCAGCAGTTTGGACAGGGGAGAGACCCAGTACTTC
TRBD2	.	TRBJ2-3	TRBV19	CASGTSGSPADTQYF	TGTGCCAGCGGGACTAGCGGGAGTCCGGCAGATACGCAGTATTTT
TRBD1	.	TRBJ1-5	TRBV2	CASRDGQGASNQPQHF	TGTGCCAGCAGAGACGGACAGGGAGCGAGCAATCAGCCCCAGCATTTT
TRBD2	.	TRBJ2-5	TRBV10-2	CATTSGPFGTQYF	TGCGCCACCACTAGCGGTCCTTTTGGGACCCAGTACTTC
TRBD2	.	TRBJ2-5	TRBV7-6	CASSSWSTSGGTQETQYF	TGTGCCAGCAGCTCCTGGTCCACTAGCGGGGGGACCCAAGAGACCCAGTACTTC
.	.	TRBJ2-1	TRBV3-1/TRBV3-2	CASSQGNGQPQGEQFF	TGTGCCAGCAGCCAAGGGAACGGACAGCCCCAGGGTGAGCAGTTCTTC
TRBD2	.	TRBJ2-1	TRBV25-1	CASRKVGTRGNEQFF	TGTGCCAGCAGGAAAGTAGGGACTAGGGGGAATGAGCAGTTCTTC